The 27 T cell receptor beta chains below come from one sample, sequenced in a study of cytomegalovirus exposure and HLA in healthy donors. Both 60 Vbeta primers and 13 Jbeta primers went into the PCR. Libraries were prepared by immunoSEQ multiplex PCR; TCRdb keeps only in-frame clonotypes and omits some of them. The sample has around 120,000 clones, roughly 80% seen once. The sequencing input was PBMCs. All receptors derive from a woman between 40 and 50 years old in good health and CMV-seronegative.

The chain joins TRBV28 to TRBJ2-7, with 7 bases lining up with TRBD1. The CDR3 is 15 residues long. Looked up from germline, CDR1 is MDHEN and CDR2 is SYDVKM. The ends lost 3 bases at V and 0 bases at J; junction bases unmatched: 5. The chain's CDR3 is CASSLTQGHSYEQYF. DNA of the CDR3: TGTGCCAGCAGTTTGACACAGGGGCACTCCTACGAGCAGTACTTC.

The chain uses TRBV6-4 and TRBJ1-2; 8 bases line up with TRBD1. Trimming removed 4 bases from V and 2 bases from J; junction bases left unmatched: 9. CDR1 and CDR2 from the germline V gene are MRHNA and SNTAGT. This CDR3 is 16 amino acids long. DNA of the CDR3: TGTGCCAGCAGTGCCGAGGGGACAGGTTCCAACTATGGCTACACCTTC. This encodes CASSAEGTGSNYGYTF.

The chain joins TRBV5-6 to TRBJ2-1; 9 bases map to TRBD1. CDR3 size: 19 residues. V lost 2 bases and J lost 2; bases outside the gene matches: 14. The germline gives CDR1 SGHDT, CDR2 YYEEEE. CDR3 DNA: TGTGCCAGCAGCTTACCGGGACAGGGCGCGGGATCTACCTACAATGAGCAGTTCTTC. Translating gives CASSLPGQGAGSTYNEQFF.

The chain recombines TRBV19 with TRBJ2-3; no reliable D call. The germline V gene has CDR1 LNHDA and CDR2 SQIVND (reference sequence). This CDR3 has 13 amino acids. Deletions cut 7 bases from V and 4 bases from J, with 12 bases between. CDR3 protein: CASTPRYADTQYF. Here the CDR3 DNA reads TGTGCCAGTACCCCTAGATACGCAGATACGCAGTATTTT.

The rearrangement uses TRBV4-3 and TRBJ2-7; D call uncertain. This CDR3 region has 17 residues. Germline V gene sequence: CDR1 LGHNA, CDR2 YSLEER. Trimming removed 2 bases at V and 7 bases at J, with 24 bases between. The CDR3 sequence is CASSQILVTDGSSEQYF. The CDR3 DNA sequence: TGCGCCAGCAGCCAAATTCTAGTCACGGATGGTTCCTCAGAGCAGTACTTC.

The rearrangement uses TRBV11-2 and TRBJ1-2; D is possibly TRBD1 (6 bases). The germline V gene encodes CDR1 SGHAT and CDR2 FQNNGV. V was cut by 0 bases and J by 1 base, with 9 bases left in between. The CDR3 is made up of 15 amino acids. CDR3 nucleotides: TGTGCCAGCAGCTTAGAGGGACACCTTAACTATGGCTACACCTTC. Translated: CASSLEGHLNYGYTF.

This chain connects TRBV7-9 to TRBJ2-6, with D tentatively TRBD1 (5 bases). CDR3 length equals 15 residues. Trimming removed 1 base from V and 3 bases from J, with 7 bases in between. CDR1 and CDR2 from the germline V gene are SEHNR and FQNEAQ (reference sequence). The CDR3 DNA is TGTGCCAGCAGCTTAGAGGGGTTTGGGGCCAACGTCCTGACTTTC. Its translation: CASSLEGFGANVLTF. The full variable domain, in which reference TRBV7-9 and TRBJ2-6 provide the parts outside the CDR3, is DTGVSQNPRHKITKRGQNVTFRCDPISEHNRLYWYRQTLGQGPEFLTYFQNEAQLEKSRLLSDRFSAERPKGSFSTLEIQRTEQGDSAMYLCASSLEGFGANVLTFGAGSRLTVL.

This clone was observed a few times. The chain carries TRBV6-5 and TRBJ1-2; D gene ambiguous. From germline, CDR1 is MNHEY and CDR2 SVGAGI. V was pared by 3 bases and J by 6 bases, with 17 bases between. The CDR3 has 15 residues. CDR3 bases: TGTGCCAGCAGTTATCCTGGGCAGGAATTAAATGGCTACACCTTC. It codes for CASSYPGQELNGYTF.

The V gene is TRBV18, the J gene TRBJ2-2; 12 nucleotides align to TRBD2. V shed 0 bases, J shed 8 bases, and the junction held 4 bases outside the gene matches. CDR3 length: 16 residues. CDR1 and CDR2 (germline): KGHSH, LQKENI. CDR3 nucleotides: TGTGCCAGCTCACCACCGTTTGGACTAGCGGGAGGGGAGCTGTTTTTT. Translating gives CASSPPFGLAGGELFF. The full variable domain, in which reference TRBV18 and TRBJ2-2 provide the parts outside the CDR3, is NAGVMQNPRHLVRRRGQEARLRCSPMKGHSHVYWYRQLPEEGLKFMVYLQKENIIDESGMPKERFSAEFPKEGPSILRIQQVVRGDSAAYFCASSPPFGLAGGELFFGEGSRLTVL.

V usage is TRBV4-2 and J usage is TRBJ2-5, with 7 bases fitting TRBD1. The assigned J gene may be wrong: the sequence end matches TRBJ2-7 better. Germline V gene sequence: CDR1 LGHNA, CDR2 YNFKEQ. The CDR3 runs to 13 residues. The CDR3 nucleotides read TGTGCCAGCAGCCGTCTACAGGGGAACGAGCAGTACTTC. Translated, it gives CASSRLQGNEQYF.

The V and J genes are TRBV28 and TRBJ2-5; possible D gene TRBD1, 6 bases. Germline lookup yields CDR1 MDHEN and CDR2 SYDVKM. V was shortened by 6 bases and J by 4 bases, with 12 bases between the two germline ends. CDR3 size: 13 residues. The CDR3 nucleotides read TGTGCCAGCAGCAAACAGGGTCCAGAGACCCAGTACTTC. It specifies CASSKQGPETQYF.

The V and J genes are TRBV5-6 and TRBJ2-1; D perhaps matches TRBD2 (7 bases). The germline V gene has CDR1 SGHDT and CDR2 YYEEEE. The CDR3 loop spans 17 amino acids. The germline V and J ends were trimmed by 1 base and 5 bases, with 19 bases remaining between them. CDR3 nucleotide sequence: TGTGCCAGCAGCTTGTTGCGAGCGGGGACAAGGGACAATGAGCAGTTCTTC. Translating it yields CASSLLRAGTRDNEQFF.

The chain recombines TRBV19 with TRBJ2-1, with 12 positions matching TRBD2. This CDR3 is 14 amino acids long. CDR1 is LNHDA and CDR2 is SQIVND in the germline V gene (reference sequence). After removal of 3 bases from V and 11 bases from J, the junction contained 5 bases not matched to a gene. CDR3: CASSMTSGSSKQFF. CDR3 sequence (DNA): TGTGCCAGTAGTATGACTAGCGGGAGTTCGAAGCAGTTCTTC.

In DNA, the CDR3 is TGTGCCAGCTCAGCCGGGACAGGGAACTACGAGCAGTACTTC. Its translation: CASSAGTGNYEQYF. This chain uses TRBV18 with TRBJ2-7; 9 bases match TRBD1. The CDR3 length is 14 residues. The junction had 5 bases not matched to a gene; V was cut back by 5 bases and J by 3 bases. Germline V gene sequence: CDR1 KGHSH, CDR2 LQKENI.

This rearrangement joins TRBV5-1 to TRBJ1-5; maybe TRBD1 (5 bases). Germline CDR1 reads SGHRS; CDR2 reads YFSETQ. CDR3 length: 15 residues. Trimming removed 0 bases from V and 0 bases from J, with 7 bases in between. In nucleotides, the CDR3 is TGCGCCAGCAGCTTGGGACAGAATAGCAATCAGCCCCAGCATTTT. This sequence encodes CASSLGQNSNQPQHF.

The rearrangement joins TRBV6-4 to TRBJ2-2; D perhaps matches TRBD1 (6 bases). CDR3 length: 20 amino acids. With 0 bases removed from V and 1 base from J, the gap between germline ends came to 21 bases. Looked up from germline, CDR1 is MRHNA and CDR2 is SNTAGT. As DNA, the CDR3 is TGTGCCAGCAGTGACTCCCCCGGGACACAGACCCTTAAGAACACCGGGGAGCTGTTTTTT. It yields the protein CASSDSPGTQTLKNTGELFF.

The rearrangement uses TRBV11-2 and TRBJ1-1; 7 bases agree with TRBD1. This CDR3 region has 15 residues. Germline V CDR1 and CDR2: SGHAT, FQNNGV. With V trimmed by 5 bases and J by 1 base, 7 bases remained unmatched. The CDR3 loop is CASSPRQGPNTEAFF. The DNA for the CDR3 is TGTGCCAGCAGCCCAAGACAGGGTCCGAACACTGAAGCTTTCTTT.

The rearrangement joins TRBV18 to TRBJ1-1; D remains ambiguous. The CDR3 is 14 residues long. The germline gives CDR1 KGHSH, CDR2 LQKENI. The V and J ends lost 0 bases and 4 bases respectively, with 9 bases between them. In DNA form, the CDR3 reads TGTGCCAGCTCACCACCGAGCGTGACCACTGAAGCTTTCTTT. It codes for CASSPPSVTTEAFF.

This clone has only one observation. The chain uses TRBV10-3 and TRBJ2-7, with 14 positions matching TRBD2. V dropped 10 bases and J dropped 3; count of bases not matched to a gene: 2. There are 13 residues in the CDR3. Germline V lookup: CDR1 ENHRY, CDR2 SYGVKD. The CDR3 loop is CATGLAGGYEQYF. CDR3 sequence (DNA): TGTGCCACCGGACTAGCGGGAGGCTACGAGCAGTACTTC.

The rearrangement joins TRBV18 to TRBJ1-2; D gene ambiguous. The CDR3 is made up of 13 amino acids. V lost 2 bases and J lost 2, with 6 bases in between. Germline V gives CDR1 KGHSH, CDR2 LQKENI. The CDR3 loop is CASSPNTNYGYTF. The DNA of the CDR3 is TGTGCCAGCTCACCAAACACCAACTATGGCTACACCTTC. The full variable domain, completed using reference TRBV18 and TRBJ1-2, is NAGVMQNPRHLVRRRGQEARLRCSPMKGHSHVYWYRQLPEEGLKFMVYLQKENIIDESGMPKERFSAEFPKEGPSILRIQQVVRGDSAAYFCASSPNTNYGYTFGSGTRLTVV.

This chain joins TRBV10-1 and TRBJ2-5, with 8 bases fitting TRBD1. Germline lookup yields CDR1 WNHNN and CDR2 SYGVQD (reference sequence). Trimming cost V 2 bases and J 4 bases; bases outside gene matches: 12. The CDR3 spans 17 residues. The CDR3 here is CASSEAPDRGRRETQYF. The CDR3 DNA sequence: TGCGCCAGCAGTGAGGCCCCTGACAGGGGCCGAAGAGAGACCCAGTACTTC.

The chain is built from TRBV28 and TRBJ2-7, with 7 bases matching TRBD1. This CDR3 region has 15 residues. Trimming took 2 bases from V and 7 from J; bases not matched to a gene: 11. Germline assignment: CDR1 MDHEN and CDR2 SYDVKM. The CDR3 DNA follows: TGTGCCAGCAGTTTACCCGGGACAGCTTTTGGGGAGCAGTACTTC. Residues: CASSLPGTAFGEQYF.

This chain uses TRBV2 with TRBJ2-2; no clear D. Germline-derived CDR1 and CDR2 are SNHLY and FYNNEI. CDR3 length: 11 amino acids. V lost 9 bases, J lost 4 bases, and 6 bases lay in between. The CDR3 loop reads CASRFTGELFF. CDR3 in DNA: TGTGCCAGTCGGTTCACCGGGGAGCTGTTTTTT. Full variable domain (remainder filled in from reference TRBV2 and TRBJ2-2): EPEVTQTPSHQVTQMGQEVILRCVPISNHLYFYWYRQILGQKVEFLVSFYNNEISEKSEIFDDQFSVERPDGSNFTLKIRSTKLEDSAMYFCASRFTGELFFGEGSRLTVL.

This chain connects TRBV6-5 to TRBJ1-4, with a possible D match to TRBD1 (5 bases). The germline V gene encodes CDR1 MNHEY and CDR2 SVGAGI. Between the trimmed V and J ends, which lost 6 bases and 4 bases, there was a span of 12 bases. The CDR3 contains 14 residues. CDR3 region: CASRASGGNEKLFF. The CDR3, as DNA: TGTGCCAGCAGAGCATCGGGGGGTAATGAAAAACTGTTTTTT.

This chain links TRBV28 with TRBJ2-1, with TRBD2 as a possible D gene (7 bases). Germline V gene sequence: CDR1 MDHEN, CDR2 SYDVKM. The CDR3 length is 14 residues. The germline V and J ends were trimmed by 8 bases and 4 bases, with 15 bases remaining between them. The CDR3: CASGEGQVYNEQFF. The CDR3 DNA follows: TGTGCCAGCGGGGAGGGACAAGTTTACAATGAGCAGTTCTTC.

Here the CDR3 reads CASSPSGLANEQFF. Written as DNA, the CDR3 is TGTGCCAGCAGCCCTTCGGGACTAGCAAATGAGCAGTTCTTC. The chain employs TRBV5-4 and TRBJ2-1, with 9 bases matching TRBD2. J was trimmed by 7 bases and V by 4 bases; bases with no gene match: 6. The germline gives CDR1 SGHNT, CDR2 YYREEE (reference sequence). The CDR3 totals 14 residues.

The CDR3 DNA follows: TGTGCCAGCAGCTCGGACAGGGAATTAAATGGTAACTATGGCTACACCTTC. Translating gives CASSSDRELNGNYGYTF. The chain links TRBV28 to TRBJ1-2; TRBD1 matches at 8 bases. V shed 6 bases and J 1 base; nucleotides not matched to a gene: 13. The V gene's germline CDR1 is MDHEN and CDR2 SYDVKM. The CDR3 has 17 amino acids.